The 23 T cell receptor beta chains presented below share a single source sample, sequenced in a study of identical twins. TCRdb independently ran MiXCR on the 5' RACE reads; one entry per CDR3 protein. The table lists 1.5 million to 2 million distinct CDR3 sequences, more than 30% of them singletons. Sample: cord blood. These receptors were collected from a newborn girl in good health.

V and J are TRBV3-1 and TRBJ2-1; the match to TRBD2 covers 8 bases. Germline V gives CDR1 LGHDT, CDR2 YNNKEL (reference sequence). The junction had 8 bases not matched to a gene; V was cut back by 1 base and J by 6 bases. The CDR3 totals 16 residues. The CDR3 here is CASSQVLLAEGNEQFF. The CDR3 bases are TGTGCCAGCAGCCAAGTGTTACTAGCGGAGGGCAATGAGCAGTTCTTC.

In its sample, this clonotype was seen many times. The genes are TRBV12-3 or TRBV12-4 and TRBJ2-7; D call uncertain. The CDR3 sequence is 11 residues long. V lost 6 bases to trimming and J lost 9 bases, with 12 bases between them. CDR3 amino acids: CASSVLRRQYF. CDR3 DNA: TGTGCCAGCAGCGTCCTGCGGCGGCAGTACTTC.

The CDR3 spells CASSEEGARIQETQYF. In DNA, the CDR3 is TGTGCCAGCAGTGAAGAAGGGGCCAGAATACAAGAGACCCAGTACTTC. V is TRBV6-1 and J is TRBJ2-5, with D perhaps TRBD1 (5 bases). The CDR3 length is 16 residues. Per germline, CDR1 MNHNS and CDR2 SASEGT. Trimming stripped 1 base from V and 2 bases from J, with 14 bases between.

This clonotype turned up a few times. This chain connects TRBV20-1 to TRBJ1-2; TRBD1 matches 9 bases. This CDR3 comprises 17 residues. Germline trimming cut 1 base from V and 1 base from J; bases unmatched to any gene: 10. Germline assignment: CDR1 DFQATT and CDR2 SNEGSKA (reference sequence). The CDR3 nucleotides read TGCAGTGCTAGAGGCCTTTGGGACAGGGTAGATAACTATGGCTACACCTTC. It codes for CSARGLWDRVDNYGYTF.

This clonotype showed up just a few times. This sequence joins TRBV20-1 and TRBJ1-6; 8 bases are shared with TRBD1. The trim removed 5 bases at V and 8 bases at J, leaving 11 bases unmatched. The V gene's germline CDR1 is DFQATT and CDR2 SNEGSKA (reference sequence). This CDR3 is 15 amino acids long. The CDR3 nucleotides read TGCAGTGCTTCCAGAGACAGGGGAGGTTATTCACCCCTCCACTTT. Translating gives CSASRDRGGYSPLHF.

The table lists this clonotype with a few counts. In DNA form, the CDR3 reads TGTGCCAGCAGCTTGATCCAACAGAACTATGGCTACACCTTC. Translated: CASSLIQQNYGYTF. V gene TRBV5-6 combines with J gene TRBJ1-2; no definite D call. CDR3 length: 14 residues. V lost 1 base, J lost 2 bases, and 9 bases lay in between. The germline V gene encodes CDR1 SGHDT and CDR2 YYEEEE.

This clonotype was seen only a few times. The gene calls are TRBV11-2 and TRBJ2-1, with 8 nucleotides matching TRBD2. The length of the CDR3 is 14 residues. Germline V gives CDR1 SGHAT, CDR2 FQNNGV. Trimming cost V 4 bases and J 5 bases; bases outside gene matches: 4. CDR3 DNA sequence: TGTGCCAGCAGCTCGTGGACTAGCAACAATGAGCAGTTCTTC. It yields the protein CASSSWTSNNEQFF.

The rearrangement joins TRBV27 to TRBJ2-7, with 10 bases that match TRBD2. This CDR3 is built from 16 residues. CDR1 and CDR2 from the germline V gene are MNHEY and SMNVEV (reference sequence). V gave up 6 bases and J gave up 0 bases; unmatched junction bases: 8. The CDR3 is CASSNSSGGHSYEQYF. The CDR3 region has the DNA TGTGCCAGCAGCAACTCTAGCGGGGGCCACTCCTACGAGCAGTACTTC.

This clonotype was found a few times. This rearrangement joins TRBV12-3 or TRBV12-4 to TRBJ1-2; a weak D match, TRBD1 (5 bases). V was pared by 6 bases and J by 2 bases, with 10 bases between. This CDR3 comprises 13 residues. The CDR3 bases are TGTGCCAGCAGAAAGGACACGAACTATGGCTACACCTTC. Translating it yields CASRKDTNYGYTF.

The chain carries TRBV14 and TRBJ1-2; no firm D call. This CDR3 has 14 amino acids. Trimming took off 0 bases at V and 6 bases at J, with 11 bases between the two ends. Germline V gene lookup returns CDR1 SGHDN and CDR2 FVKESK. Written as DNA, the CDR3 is TGTGCCAGCAGCCAAGAAGGCGGAAGGGATGGCTACACCTTC. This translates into CASSQEGGRDGYTF.

Here the CDR3 DNA reads TGTGCCAGCAGTTTATCAGGGGCTAACACTAACACTGAAGCTTTCTTT. Translated: CASSLSGANTNTEAFF. The chain uses TRBV28 and TRBJ1-1; possibly TRBD1 for D (6 bases). Germline CDR1 and CDR2: MDHEN and SYDVKM. The CDR3 loop spans 16 amino acids. With 1 base removed from V and 2 bases from J, the gap between germline ends came to 14 bases.

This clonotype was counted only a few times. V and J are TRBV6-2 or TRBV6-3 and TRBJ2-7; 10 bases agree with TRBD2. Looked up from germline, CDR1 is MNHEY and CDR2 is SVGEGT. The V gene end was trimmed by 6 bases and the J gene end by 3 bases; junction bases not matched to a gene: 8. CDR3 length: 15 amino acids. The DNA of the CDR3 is TGTGCCAGCAGAACCTCCTTAGCGGGGGGCTACGAGCAGTACTTC. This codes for CASRTSLAGGYEQYF.

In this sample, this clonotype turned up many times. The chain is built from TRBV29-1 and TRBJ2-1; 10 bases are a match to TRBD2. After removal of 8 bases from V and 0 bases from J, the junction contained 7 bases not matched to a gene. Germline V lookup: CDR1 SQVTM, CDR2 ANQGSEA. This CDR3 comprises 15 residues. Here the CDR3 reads CSSAGGSSSYNEQFF. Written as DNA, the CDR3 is TGCAGCTCAGCGGGGGGGTCGAGCTCCTACAATGAGCAGTTCTTC.

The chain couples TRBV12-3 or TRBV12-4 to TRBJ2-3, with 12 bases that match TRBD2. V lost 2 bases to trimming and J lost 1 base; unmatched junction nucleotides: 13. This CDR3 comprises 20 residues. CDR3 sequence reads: CASSLTLGASGRERTDTQYF. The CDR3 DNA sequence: TGTGCCAGCAGTTTAACGCTCGGGGCTAGCGGGAGGGAGCGCACAGATACGCAGTATTTT.

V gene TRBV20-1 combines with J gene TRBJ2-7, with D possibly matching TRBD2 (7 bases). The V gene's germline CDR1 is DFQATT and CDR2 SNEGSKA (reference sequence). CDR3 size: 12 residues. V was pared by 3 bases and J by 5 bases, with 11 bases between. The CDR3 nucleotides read TGCAGTGCTAGCGGGGGGCGTGACGAGCAGTACTTC. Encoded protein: CSASGGRDEQYF.

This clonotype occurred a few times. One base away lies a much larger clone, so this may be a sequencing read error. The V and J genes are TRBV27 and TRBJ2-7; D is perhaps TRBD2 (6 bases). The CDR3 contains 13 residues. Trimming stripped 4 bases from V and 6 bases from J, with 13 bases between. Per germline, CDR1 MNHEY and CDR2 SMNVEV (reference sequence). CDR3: CASSSGLPCEQYF. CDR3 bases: TGTGCCAGCAGTTCGGGACTGCCCTGCGAGCAGTACTTC.

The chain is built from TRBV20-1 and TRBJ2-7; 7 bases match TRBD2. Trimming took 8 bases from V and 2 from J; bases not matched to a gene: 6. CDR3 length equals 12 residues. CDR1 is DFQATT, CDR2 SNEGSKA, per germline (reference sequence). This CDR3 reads CSLGLDPYEQYF. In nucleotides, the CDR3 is TGCAGTCTCGGACTAGATCCCTACGAGCAGTACTTC.

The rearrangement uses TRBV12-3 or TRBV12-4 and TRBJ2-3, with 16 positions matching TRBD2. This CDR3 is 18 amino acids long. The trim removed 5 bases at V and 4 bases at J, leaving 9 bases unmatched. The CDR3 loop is CASSPPSGLAGGPDTQYF. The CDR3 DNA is TGTGCCAGCAGTCCCCCTTCGGGACTAGCGGGAGGGCCAGATACGCAGTATTTT.

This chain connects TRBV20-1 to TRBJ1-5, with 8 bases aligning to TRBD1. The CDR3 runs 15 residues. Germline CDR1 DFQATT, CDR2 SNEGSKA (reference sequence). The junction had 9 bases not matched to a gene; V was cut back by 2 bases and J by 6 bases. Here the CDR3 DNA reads TGCAGTGCTAGAAAGGTCGGACAGGGCAGTCAGCCCCAGCATTTT. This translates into CSARKVGQGSQPQHF.

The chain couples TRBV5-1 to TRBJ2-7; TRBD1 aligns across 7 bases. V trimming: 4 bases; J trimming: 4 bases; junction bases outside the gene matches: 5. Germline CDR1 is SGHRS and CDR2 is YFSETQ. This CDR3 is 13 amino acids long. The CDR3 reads CASSRRDRYEQYF. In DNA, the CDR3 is TGCGCCAGCAGCCGCCGGGACAGATACGAGCAGTACTTC.

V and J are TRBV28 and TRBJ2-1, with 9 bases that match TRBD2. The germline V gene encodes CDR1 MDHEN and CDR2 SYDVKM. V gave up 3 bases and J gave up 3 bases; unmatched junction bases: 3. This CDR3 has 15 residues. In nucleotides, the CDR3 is TGTGCCAGCAGTTTCTCTAGCGGGATCTACAATGAGCAGTTCTTC. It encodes CASSFSSGIYNEQFF.

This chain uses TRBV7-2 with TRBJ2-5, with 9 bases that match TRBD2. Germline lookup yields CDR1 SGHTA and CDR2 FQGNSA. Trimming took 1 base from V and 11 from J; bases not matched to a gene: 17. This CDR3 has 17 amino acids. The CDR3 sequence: CASSLGGTSSTRREQYF. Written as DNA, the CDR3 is TGTGCCAGCAGCTTAGGGGGGACTAGCAGCACTCGCCGTGAGCAGTACTTC.

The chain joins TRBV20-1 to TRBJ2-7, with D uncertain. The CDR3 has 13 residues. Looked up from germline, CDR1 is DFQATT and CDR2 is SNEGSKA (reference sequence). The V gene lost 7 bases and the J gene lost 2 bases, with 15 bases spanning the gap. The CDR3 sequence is CSVLRPVAYEQYF. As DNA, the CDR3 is TGCAGTGTCCTCCGCCCAGTAGCCTACGAGCAGTACTTC.